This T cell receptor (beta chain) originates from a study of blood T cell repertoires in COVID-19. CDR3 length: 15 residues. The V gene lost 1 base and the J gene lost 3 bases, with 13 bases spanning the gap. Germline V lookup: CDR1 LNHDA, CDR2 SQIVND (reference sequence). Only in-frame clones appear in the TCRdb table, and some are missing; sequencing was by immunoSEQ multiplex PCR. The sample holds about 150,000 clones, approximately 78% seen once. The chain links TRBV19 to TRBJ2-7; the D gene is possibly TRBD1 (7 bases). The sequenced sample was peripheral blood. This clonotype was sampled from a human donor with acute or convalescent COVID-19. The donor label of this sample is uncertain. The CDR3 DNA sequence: TGTGCCAGTAGTATAGTGGGGGGACAGTTCTACGAGCAGTACTTC. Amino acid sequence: CASSIVGGQFYEQYF.